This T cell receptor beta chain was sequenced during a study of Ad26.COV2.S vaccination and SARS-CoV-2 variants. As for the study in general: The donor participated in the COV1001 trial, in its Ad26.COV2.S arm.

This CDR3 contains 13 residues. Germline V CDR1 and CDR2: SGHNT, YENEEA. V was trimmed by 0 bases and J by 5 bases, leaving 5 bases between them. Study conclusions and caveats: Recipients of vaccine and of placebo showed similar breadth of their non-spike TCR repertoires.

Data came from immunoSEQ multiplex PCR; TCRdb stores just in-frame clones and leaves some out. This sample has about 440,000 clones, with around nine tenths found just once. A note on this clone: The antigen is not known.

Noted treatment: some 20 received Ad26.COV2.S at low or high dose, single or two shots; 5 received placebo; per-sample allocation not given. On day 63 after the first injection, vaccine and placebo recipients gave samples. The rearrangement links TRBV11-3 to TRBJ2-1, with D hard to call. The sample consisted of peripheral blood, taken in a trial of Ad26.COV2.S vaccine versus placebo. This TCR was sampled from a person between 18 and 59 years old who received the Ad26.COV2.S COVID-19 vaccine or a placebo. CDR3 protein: CASSLEADNEQFF. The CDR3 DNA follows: TGTGCCAGCAGCTTAGAGGCCGACAATGAGCAGTTCTTC.